This T cell receptor (beta chain) was found in a study of post-analysis software for immune sequencing data. Study-wide points: Under the F measure, samples that were prepared in one batch clustered strongly together. Multiple sclerosis patients showed significantly lower normalized Chao1 diversity than controls did. TRBV5-6, TRBV5-1 and TRBV20-1 were among 4 or 5 TRBV segments more frequent in patients than controls.

The CDR3 totals 15 residues. J lost 4 bases, V lost 3 bases, and 7 bases had no gene match. Germline lookup yields CDR1 SGHRS and CDR2 YFSETQ. This clonotype was seen at least ten times. What it recognizes is unknown. cDNA libraries of TCR beta carried unique molecular identifiers. The source material, roughly 0.9 to 11 million T cells, gave rise to 400,000 to 600,000 cDNA molecules. TCRdb called the PCR reads again in MiXCR, with one record for every CDR3 protein. The table shows some 690,000 distinct CDR3 sequences, with 25% to 30% occurring only once. The source of this sequence is a girl between 5 and 17 years old with multiple sclerosis. Specimen: blood. The chain is built from TRBV5-1 and TRBJ2-7; 10 nucleotides align to TRBD2. The CDR3 sequence: CASSSGLAESYEQYF. CDR3 nucleotide sequence: TGCGCCAGCAGCTCCGGACTAGCGGAATCATACGAGCAGTACTTC.